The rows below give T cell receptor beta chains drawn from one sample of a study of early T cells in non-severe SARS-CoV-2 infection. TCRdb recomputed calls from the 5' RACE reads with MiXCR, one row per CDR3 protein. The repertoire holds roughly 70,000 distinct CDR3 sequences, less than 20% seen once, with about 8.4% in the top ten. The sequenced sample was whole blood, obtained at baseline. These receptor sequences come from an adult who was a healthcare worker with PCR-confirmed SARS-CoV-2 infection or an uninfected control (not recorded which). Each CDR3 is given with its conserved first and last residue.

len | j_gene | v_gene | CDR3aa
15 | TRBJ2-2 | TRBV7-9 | CASKAGTENTGELFF
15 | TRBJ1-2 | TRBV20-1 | CSARVQGVGLYGYTF
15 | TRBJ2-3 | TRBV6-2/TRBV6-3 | CASSKVGGATDTQYF
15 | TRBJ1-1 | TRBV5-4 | CASSSPDRGRTEAFF
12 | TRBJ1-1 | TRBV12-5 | CASGSMNTEAFF
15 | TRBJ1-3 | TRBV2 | CASKKGESAGNTIYF
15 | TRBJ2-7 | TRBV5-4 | CASSFRDRSSYEQYF
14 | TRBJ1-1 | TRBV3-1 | CASRPRQGYTEAFF
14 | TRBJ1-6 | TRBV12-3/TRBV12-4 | CASSQSGTIAPLHF
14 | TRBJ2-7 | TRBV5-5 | CASSFFRSSYEQYF
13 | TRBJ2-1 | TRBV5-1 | CASSLAGGTEQFF
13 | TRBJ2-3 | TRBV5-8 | CAIAARETDTQYF
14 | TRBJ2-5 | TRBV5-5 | CASSLVAGRETQYF
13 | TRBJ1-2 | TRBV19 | CASSRPQTGGYTF
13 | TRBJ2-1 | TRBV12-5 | CASGDSLYNEQFF
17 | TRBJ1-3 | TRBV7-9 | CASSLGGIGRSGNTIYF
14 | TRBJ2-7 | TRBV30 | CAWSPGTGALEQYF
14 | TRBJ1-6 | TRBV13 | CASSQTGVYSPLHF
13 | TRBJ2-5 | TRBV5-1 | CASSSASWETQYF
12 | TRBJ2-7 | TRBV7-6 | CASAMGPYEQYF
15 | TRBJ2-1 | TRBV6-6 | CASSYSTPTGTEQFF
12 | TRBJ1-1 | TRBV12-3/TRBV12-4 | CASSWEGTEAFF
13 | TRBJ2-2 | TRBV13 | CASSDGNTGELFF
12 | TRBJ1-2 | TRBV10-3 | CAIRDPADGYTF
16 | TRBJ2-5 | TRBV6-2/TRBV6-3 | CASSYSTQGPQETQYF
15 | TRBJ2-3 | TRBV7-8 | CASSSWTSETDTQYF
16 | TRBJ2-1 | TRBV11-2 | CASSLDGVRVWNEQFF
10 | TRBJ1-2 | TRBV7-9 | CATDPYGYTF
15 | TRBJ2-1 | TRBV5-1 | CASSLDGVSYNEQFF
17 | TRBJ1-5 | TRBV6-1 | CASSGMTGVYSNQPQHF
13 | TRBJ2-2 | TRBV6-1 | CASSHNTYGELFF
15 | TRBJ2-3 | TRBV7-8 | CASSQGQARTDTQYF
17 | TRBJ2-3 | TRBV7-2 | CASSPRGGGRYTDTQYF
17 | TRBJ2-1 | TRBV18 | CASSPWGTGGSYNEQFF
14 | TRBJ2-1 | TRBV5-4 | CASSPGLAADEQFF
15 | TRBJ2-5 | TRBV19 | CASRLSAGGQETQYF
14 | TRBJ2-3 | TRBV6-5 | CASSYRAYTDTQYF
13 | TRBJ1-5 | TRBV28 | CASSLSSNQPQHF
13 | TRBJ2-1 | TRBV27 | CASSFPGGVEQFF
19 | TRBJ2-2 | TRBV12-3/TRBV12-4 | CASSLVIGGRQFNTGELFF
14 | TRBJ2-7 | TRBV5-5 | CASSLADLSYEQYF
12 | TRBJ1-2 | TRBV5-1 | CASSLDSYGYTF
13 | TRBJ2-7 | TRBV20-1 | CSARVSHGYEQYF
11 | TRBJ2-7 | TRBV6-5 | CATGNGIQQYF
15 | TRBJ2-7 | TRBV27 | CASSLTSGTSYEQYF
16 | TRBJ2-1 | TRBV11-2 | CASSLYGGRTYNEQFF
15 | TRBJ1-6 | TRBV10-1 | CASSGGQGAYSPLHF
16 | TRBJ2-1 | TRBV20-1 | CSARDRAGLATNEQFF
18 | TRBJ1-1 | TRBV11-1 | CASSPTWDLRGFNTEAFF
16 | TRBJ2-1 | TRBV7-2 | CASSPRLAGGKNEQFF
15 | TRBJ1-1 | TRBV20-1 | CSARNQGGGNTEAFF
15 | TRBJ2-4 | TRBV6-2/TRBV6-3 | CASSYGGTSKNIQYF
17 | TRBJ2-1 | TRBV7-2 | CASSSPSGGGPYNEQFF
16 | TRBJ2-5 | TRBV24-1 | CATSDFTRGLQETQYF
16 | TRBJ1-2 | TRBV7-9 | CASSLSFSFGGDGYTF
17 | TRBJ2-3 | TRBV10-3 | CAISESMGTPGTDTQYF
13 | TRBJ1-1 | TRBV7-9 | CASSPTTGVKAFF
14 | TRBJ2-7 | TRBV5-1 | CASSLDTGGREQYF